The rows below give T cell receptor beta chains drawn from one sample of a study of T cells after yellow fever vaccination. Each CDR3 protein gets one entry after TCRdb re-called the 5' RACE reads with MiXCR. The data contain some 550,000 distinct CDR3 sequences, roughly a fifth of them singletons. This material consisted of PBMCs, taken 15 days after the yellow fever booster vaccination. Every receptor here comes from a man aged 25-40 years who received the YFV17D yellow fever vaccine. Both conserved end residues are part of each CDR3. The D gene is left open where the match is weak. Where a row states a size, it is once, few, many or the class of an expanded clone; other rows omit it.

TRBJ2-5	TRBD1	-	TRBV19	TGTGCCAGTACCCCCGGGACAGGGCGTAGGGAGACCCAGTACTTC	CASTPGTGRRETQYF
TRBJ2-5	-	few	TRBV20-1	TGCAGTGCTAGAGGGGGAGCGGAAGAGACCCAGTACTTC	CSARGGAEETQYF
TRBJ2-4	-	-	TRBV19	TGTGCCAGTAGTATACGAGGGGGGTTCTTCAAAAACATTCAGTACTTC	CASSIRGGFFKNIQYF
TRBJ2-2	-	few	TRBV4-3	TGCGCCAGCAGCCAAGGGCACGGGGAGCTGTTTTTT	CASSQGHGELFF
TRBJ2-2	-	-	TRBV14	TGTGCCAGCAGCCAAGGTCGGAGGGGTGGCGGGGAGCTGTTTTTT	CASSQGRRGGGELFF
TRBJ2-4	-	-	TRBV28	TGTGCCAGCAGACAACGGTTAGCCAAAAACATTCAGTACTTC	CASRQRLAKNIQYF
TRBJ2-3	-	few	TRBV5-1	TGCGCCAGCAGCTTGGTGCCCCAGAGCACAGATACGCAGTATTTT	CASSLVPQSTDTQYF
TRBJ2-3	-	few	TRBV28	TGTGCCAGCAGTTTGCTAGGGGATAGCACAGATACGCAGTATTTT	CASSLLGDSTDTQYF
TRBJ2-1	TRBD2	-	TRBV4-1	TGCGCCAGCAGCCTCCAGGGACTAGCGGGAGGGGATGAGCAGTTCTTC	CASSLQGLAGGDEQFF
TRBJ2-7	-	few	TRBV5-1	TGCGCCAGCAGCCGCCAGGGTGGCTTCGCCGACGAGCAGTACTTC	CASSRQGGFADEQYF
TRBJ2-7	-	-	TRBV13	TGTGCCAGCAGCTTGGGGGGCGGTTTGACCTGCGAGCAGTACTTC	CASSLGGGLTCEQYF
TRBJ2-5	-	-	TRBV28	TGTGCCAGCAGTTTAGGGACTCAGTGGGAGACCCAGTACTTC	CASSLGTQWETQYF
TRBJ2-3	-	-	TRBV24-1	TGTGCCACCAGTGATCCGGCGGGGACAAAAGCTAGCACAGATACGCAGTATTTT	CATSDPAGTKASTDTQYF
TRBJ2-1	-	-	TRBV12-5	TGTGCTAGTAGTTTCGGCGCCTCGAGCTCCTACAATGAGCAGTTCTTC	CASSFGASSSYNEQFF